This T cell receptor beta chain emerged from a study of immune evolution from preneoplasia to lung adenocarcinoma. Concerning this clone itself: Its ends do not fully match the called genes, so a read error is possible.

The germline CDR1 and CDR2 sequences are LGHNA and YNFKEQ. The CDR3 covers 13 residues. Data came from immunoSEQ multiplex PCR; TCRdb stores just in-frame clones and leaves some out. The sample has about 4,500 clones, about nine tenths seen once. V gene TRBV4-2 combines with J gene TRBJ1-4; D may be TRBD1 (5 bases). This receptor was identified in a person aged 45-60 years with lung adenocarcinoma. The sample consisted of FFPE invasive lung adenocarcinoma tissue. CDR3 residues: CASSQEAYAGPIF. The CDR3 DNA follows: TGTGCCAGCAGCCAAGAAGCTTACGCAGGGCCCATCTTT.